The 6 T cell receptor beta chains in this list originate from one sample, sequenced in a study of blood T cells in healthy people across ages. For the second PCR, which ran for about 7 to 12 cycles, a sample-barcoded 5' primer and a J-beta primer mix were used. TCRdb itself ran the 5' RACE reads through MiXCR, one entry per CDR3 protein. The sample includes roughly 1.6 million distinct CDR3 sequences, about 35% of them seen just once. The material sequenced was blood. The receptors shown here come from a woman aged 25 to 45 in good health.

The chain links TRBV28 to TRBJ2-3; weak D call: TRBD2 (5 bases). Germline CDR1 and CDR2: MDHEN and SYDVKM. Between the trimmed V and J ends, which lost 5 bases and 0 bases, there was a span of 15 bases. CDR3 length: 16 residues. The DNA for the CDR3 is TGTGCCAGCAGTCCCCGGGTAGCGAGTAGCACAGATACGCAGTATTTT. It encodes CASSPRVASSTDTQYF.

The V call is TRBV7-2, the J call TRBJ1-1; D uncertain. Germline lookup yields CDR1 SGHTA and CDR2 FQGNSA. Deletions cut 2 bases from V and 2 bases from J, with 18 bases between. The CDR3 has 17 residues. CDR3 region: CASSLRAGRRRNTEAFF. CDR3 sequence (DNA): TGTGCCAGCAGCTTAAGGGCTGGACGGAGAAGAAACACTGAAGCTTTCTTT. Using reference TRBV7-2 and TRBJ1-1 for the parts outside the CDR3, the full variable domain is GAGVSQSPSNKVTEKGKDVELRCDPISGHTALYWYRQSLGQGLEFLIYFQGNSAPDKSGLPSDRFSAERTGGSVSTLTIQRTQQEDSAVYLCASSLRAGRRRNTEAFFGQGTRLTVV.

The chain joins TRBV12-3 or TRBV12-4 to TRBJ2-1, with a possible D match to TRBD2 (6 bases). With 5 bases removed from V and 3 bases from J, the gap between germline ends came to 14 bases. The CDR3 sequence is 15 residues long. This CDR3 reads CASSAGPAGYNEQFF. The CDR3 DNA is TGTGCCAGCAGTGCGGGACCAGCGGGCTACAATGAGCAGTTCTTC.

Note on this clonotype: A much larger clone differs from this one at a single base, so this may be a read error. The V gene is TRBV4-1, the J gene TRBJ2-5, with 10 nucleotides matching TRBD2. Germline values: CDR1 MGHRA, CDR2 YSYEKL. After removal of 4 bases from V and 4 bases from J, the junction contained 3 bases not matched to a gene. The CDR3 is 14 residues long. The CDR3 sequence: CASSRIAGGETQYF. The CDR3 nucleotides read TGCGCCAGCAGCCGAATAGCGGGAGGAGAGACCCAGTACTTC.

This clonotype was observed a handful of times. This chain connects TRBV5-1 to TRBJ2-7; unclear D gene. The CDR3 consists of 13 residues. The V gene's germline CDR1 is SGHRS and CDR2 YFSETQ. Trimming removed 7 bases at V and 3 bases at J, with 14 bases between. CDR3 loop: CASAGVSNYEQYF. CDR3 in DNA: TGCGCCAGCGCAGGCGTATCAAACTACGAGCAGTACTTC.

CDR3 DNA: TGCAGCCCTTCCCGACGACGGGGACCATATCAGCCCCAGCATTTT. Amino acids: CSPSRRRGPYQPQHF. This sequence joins TRBV29-1 and TRBJ1-5, with D tentatively TRBD1 (5 bases). The CDR3 loop spans 15 amino acids. Trimming removed 8 bases from V and 5 bases from J, with 22 bases in between. Germline assignment: CDR1 SQVTM and CDR2 ANQGSEA.